Listed below are T cell receptor beta chains from one sample, sequenced in a study of blood T cell repertoires in COVID-19. TCRdb's table, derived via immunoSEQ multiplex PCR, lists solely in-frame clones and lacks some. The data hold around 130,000 clones, with approximately 77% observed a single time. The specimen sequenced was peripheral blood. Receptor source: a human donor in a cohort sampled during active COVID-19. Both conserved end residues are part of each CDR3. A D gene is named only where the DNA matches it firmly. The listing skips clone size in some rows; elsewhere it reads once, few, many or a size class.

clone size,D gene,J gene,V gene,CDR3 DNA,CDR3 protein
-,-,TRBJ2-1,TRBV24-1,TGTGCCACCAGTGAACCAGATAGCCATGAGCAGTTCTTC,CATSEPDSHEQFF
-,-,TRBJ2-7,TRBV11-3,TGTGCCAGCAGCTCGGACTTATCCTACGAGCAGTACTTC,CASSSDLSYEQYF
-,-,TRBJ1-5,TRBV6-6,TGTGCCAGCAGTTCACCCTCCGGAGATAGCAATCAGCCCCAGCATTTT,CASSSPSGDSNQPQHF
-,TRBD1,TRBJ2-7,TRBV9,TGTGCCAGCAGCCCTCCCGACAGGGACTCCTACGAGCAGTACTTC,CASSPPDRDSYEQYF
-,TRBD1,TRBJ1-2,TRBV27,TGTGCCAGCAGTTCAGTGGGACAGGGGTCCCTCCTGCGCTATGGCTACACCTTC,CASSSVGQGSLLRYGYTF
few,TRBD2,TRBJ2-7,TRBV30,TGTGCCTGGAACGGCGGGAGGGGCGATTACGAGCAGTACTTC,CAWNGGRGDYEQYF
once,TRBD2,TRBJ2-7,TRBV5-5,TGTGCCAGCAGCTGGGGGGGACTAGTTGGCGAGCAGTACTTC,CASSWGGLVGEQYF
few,TRBD1,TRBJ2-7,TRBV10-1,TGCGCCAGCAGTGAGGGACAGGGACCCTACGAGCAGTACTTC,CASSEGQGPYEQYF
-,TRBD2,TRBJ2-7,TRBV5-7,TGTGCCAGCAGCTTCTTGGGAGGGCCATACAGCGAGCAGTACTTC,CASSFLGGPYSEQYF
-,TRBD1,TRBJ2-7,TRBV5-1,TGCGCCAGCAGCTTGGTACAGGGGTCGGAGGAGCAGTACTTC,CASSLVQGSEEQYF
-,TRBD2,TRBJ2-7,TRBV11-3,TGTGCCAGCAGCTTGGAACTAGCGGGCCGTAAGCAGTACTTC,CASSLELAGRKQYF
-,-,TRBJ1-1,TRBV2,TGTGCCAGCAGTGAAGGGCAGGTTGCCACTGAAGCTTTCTTT,CASSEGQVATEAFF
-,TRBD1,TRBJ2-7,TRBV15,TGTGCCACCAGCTTCGGGACAGCTTACGAGCAGTACTTC,CATSFGTAYEQYF
few,TRBD2,TRBJ2-7,TRBV9,TGTGCCAGCAGCGAATATAGCGGGCCGTCCTACGAGCAGTACTTC,CASSEYSGPSYEQYF
-,-,TRBJ2-7,TRBV13,TGTGCCAGCAGCTTTGGAGACGCCGCCTACGAGCAGTACTTC,CASSFGDAAYEQYF
-,-,TRBJ2-6,TRBV5-1,TGCGCCAGTGGTCCTACAGGAGCCAACGTCCTGACTTTC,CASGPTGANVLTF
-,-,TRBJ1-1,TRBV5-1,TGCGCCAGCTGTCCAGGGGATGTGAACACTGAAGCTTTCTTT,CASCPGDVNTEAFF
-,-,TRBJ1-1,TRBV5-1,TGCGCCAGCAGTTCATATGAAGGCACGGGGAACACTGAAGCTTTCTTT,CASSSYEGTGNTEAFF
-,TRBD1,TRBJ2-7,TRBV10-3,TGTGCCATCAGTGGACAGGGCCATGGCGAGCAGTACTTC,CAISGQGHGEQYF
few,-,TRBJ2-1,TRBV15,TGTGCCACCTCGAAAGACAGGAGTCGTACGAATGAGCAGTTCTTC,CATSKDRSRTNEQFF
-,-,TRBJ2-7,TRBV27,TGTGCCAGCAGCTTAGATAGCTACGAGCAGTACTTC,CASSLDSYEQYF
-,-,TRBJ1-1,TRBV6-5,TGTGCCAGCAGTTACTTCCAGGGGAACACTGAAGCTTTCTTT,CASSYFQGNTEAFF
-,TRBD1,TRBJ1-2,TRBV6-5,TGTGCCAGCAGTAAACAGGGGTCCTATGGCTACACCTTC,CASSKQGSYGYTF
-,TRBD2,TRBJ2-7,TRBV2,TGTGCCAGCAGTGCCCTAGCGGGGCCCTACGAGCAGTACTTC,CASSALAGPYEQYF
-,TRBD2,TRBJ2-3,TRBV7-6,TGTGCCAGCAGCTGGGAGCGGGGGGGGAGCACAGATACGCAGTATTTT,CASSWERGGSTDTQYF
-,TRBD1,TRBJ1-1,TRBV2,TGTGCCAGCCAGGGACAGGAAAACACTGAAGCTTTCTTT,CASQGQENTEAFF
-,TRBD2,TRBJ2-6,TRBV7-7,TGTGCTAGCAGCTTAGCGGGAGTACTCCTAATCGGGGCCAACGTCCTGACTTTC,CASSLAGVLLIGANVLTF
few,-,TRBJ1-1,TRBV19,TGTGCCAGCCGGGACGGCGGGGGCACTGAAGCTTTCTTT,CASRDGGGTEAFF
few,-,TRBJ1-6,TRBV30,TGTGCCTGGAGTGCGGGGGGATCTGGTTCACCCCTCCACTTT,CAWSAGGSGSPLHF
-,-,TRBJ2-7,TRBV24-1,TGTGCCACCAGTGGAGGCGGGGCCTCTAGGGAGCAGTACTTC,CATSGGGASREQYF
-,TRBD1,TRBJ2-5,TRBV5-1,TGCGCCAGCAGCCGTGAGACAGGGAAAGAGACCCAGTACTTC,CASSRETGKETQYF
-,-,TRBJ2-7,TRBV27,TGTGCCAGTAGAAACCGGGCCCGCGGAGGTGAGCAGTACTTC,CASRNRARGGEQYF
-,TRBD1,TRBJ1-5,TRBV2,TGTGCCACCCACCACAGGACAGGGGGTAGTCAGCCCCAGCATTTT,CATHHRTGGSQPQHF
-,-,TRBJ1-1,TRBV19,TGTGCCAGTAGTGGGGGCAGGGGCTTGAACACTGAAGCTTTCTTT,CASSGGRGLNTEAFF
-,TRBD2,TRBJ2-3,TRBV7-9,TGTGCCAGCAGCATCGTGGCTAGCGGTACAGATACGCAGTATTTT,CASSIVASGTDTQYF
-,TRBD1,TRBJ2-7,TRBV6-5,TGTGCCAGCAGTACGGGACAGGTTTCCTACGAGCAGTACTTC,CASSTGQVSYEQYF
-,TRBD1,TRBJ1-5,TRBV6-2/TRBV6-3,TGTGCCAGCAGTTATTCAGGACAGGGGGCCGAATATAGCAATCAGCCCCAGCATTTT,CASSYSGQGAEYSNQPQHF
-,-,TRBJ2-7,TRBV7-6,TGTGCCAGCAGCTTTTTCGGCAGGTCCTACGAGCAGTACTTC,CASSFFGRSYEQYF